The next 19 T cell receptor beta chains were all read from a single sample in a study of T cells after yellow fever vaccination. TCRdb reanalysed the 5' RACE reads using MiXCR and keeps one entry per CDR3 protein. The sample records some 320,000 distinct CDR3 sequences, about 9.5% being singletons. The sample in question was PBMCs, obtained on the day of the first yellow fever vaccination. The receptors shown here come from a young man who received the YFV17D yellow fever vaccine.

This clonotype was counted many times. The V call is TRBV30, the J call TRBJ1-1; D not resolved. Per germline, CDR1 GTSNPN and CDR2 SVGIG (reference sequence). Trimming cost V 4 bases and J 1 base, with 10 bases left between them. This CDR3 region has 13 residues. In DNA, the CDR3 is TGTGCCTGGATAAAGGAGGGGAACACTGAAGCTTTCTTT. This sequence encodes CAWIKEGNTEAFF.

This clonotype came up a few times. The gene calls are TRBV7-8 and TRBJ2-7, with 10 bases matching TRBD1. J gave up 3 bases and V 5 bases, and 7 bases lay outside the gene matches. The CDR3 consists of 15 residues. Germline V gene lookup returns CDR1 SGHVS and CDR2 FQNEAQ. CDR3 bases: TGTGCCAGCAGCCCCCGGACAGGGGGAGGCTACGAGCAGTACGTC. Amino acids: CASSPRTGGGYEQYV.

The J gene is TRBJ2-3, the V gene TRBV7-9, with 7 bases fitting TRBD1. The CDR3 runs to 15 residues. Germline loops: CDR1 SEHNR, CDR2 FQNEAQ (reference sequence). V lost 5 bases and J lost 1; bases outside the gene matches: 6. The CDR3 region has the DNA TGTGCCAGCAGCGCGACAGGGTACGGCACAGATACGCAGTATTTT. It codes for CASSATGYGTDTQYF. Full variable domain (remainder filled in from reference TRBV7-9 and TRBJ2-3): DTGVSQNPRHKITKRGQNVTFRCDPISEHNRLYWYRQTLGQGPEFLTYFQNEAQLEKSRLLSDRFSAERPKGSFSTLEIQRTEQGDSAMYLCASSATGYGTDTQYFGPGTRLTVL.

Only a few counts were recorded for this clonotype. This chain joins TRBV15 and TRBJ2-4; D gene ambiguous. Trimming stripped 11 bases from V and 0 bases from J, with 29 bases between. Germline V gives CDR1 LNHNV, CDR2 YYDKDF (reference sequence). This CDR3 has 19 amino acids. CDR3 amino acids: CASRRTWAERGLAKNIQYF. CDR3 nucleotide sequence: TGTGCCTCCCGGAGAACATGGGCTGAACGAGGTCTAGCCAAAAACATTCAGTACTTC.

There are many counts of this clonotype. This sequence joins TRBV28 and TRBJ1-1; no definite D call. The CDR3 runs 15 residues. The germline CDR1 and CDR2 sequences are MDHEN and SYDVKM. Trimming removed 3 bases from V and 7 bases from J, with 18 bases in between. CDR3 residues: CASSLELGQKDEAFF. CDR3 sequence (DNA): TGTGCCAGCAGTTTGGAGCTCGGTCAAAAGGATGAAGCTTTCTTT.

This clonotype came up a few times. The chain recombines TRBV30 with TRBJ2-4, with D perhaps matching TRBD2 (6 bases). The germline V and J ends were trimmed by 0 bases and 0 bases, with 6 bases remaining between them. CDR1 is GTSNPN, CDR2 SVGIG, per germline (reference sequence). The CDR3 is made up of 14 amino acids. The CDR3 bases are TGTGCCTGGAGTGTCGGGGGAGCCAAAAACATTCAGTACTTC. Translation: CAWSVGGAKNIQYF. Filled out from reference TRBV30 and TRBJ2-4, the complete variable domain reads SQTIHQWPATLVQPVGSPLSLECTVEGTSNPNLYWYRQAAGRGLQLLFYSVGIGQISSEVPQNLSASRPQDRQFILSSKKLLLSDSGFYLCAWSVGGAKNIQYFGAGTRLSVL.

CDR3 nucleotide sequence: TGCAGTGCTAGGTGGGAGGTCGGTGGCTACACCTTC. Translating gives CSARWEVGGYTF. V gene TRBV20-1 combines with J gene TRBJ1-2; D gene unclear. The germline gives CDR1 DFQATT, CDR2 SNEGSKA (reference sequence). This CDR3 is 12 amino acids long. V lost 3 bases to trimming and J lost 7 bases, with 12 bases between them.

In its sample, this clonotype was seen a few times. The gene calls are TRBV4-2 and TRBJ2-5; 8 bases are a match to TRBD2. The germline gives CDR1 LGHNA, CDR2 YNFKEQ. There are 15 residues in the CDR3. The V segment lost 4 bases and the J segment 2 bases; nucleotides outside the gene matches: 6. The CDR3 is CASSPAAGEQETQYF. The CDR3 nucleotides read TGTGCCAGCAGCCCCGCAGCGGGGGAGCAAGAGACCCAGTACTTC.

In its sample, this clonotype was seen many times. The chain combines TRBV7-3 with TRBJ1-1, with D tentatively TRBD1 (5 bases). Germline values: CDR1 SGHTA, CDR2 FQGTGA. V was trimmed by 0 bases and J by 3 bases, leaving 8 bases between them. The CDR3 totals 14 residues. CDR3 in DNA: TGTGCCAGCAGCTTAACGTCCAGGGACACTGAAGCTTTCTTT. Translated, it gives CASSLTSRDTEAFF.

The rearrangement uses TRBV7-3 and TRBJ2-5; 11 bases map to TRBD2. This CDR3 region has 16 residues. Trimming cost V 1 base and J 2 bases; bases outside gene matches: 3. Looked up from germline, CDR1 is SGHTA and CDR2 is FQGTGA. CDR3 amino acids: CASSLSPSGGQETQYF. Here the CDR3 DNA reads TGTGCCAGCAGCTTAAGCCCTAGCGGGGGGCAAGAGACCCAGTACTTC.

This CDR3 is CASRRDSGEQYF. The CDR3 nucleotides read TGTGCCAGCAGGCGGGATTCGGGCGAGCAGTACTTC. This chain links TRBV6-2 or TRBV6-3 with TRBJ2-7, with TRBD2 as a possible D gene (6 bases). Trimming removed 6 bases from V and 6 bases from J, with 12 bases in between. Looked up from germline, CDR1 is MNHEY and CDR2 is SVGEGT. The CDR3 runs to 12 residues.

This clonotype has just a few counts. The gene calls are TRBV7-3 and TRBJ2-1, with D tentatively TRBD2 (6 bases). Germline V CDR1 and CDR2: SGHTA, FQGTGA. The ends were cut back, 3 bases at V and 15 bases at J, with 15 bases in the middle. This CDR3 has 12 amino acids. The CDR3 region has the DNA TGTGCCAGCAGCTTGGCAACCTCGGGACTGTTCTTC. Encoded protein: CASSLATSGLFF.

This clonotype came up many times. The CDR3 sequence is CASSKRQPSGYGYTF. DNA for the CDR3: TGTGCCAGCAGCAAACGACAGCCGTCGGGGTATGGCTACACCTTC. The chain uses TRBV7-8 and TRBJ1-2, with D possibly TRBD1 on 5 matching bases. Germline V gene lookup returns CDR1 SGHVS and CDR2 FQNEAQ. The CDR3 has 15 amino acids. V lost 5 bases to trimming and J lost 5 bases, with 18 bases between them.

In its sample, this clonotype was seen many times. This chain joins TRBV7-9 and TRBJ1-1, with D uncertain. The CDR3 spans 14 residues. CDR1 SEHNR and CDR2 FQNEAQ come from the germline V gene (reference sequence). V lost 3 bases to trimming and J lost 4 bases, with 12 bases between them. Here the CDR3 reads CASSFESGSTEAFF. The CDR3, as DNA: TGTGCCAGCAGCTTTGAGTCGGGATCCACTGAAGCTTTCTTT.

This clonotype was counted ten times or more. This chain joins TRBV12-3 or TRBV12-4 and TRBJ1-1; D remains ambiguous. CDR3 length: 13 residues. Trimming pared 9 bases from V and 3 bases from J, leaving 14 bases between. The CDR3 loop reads CASSRQSHTEAFF. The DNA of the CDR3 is TGTGCCAGTAGCCGTCAGTCCCACACTGAAGCTTTCTTT.

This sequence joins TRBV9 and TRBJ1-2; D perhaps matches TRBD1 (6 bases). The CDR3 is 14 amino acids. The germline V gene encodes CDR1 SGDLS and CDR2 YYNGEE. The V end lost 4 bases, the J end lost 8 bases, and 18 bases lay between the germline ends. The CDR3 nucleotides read TGTGCCAGCAGCTCGACAGGAGTCCAAGGAGGCTACACCTTC. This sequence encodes CASSSTGVQGGYTF.

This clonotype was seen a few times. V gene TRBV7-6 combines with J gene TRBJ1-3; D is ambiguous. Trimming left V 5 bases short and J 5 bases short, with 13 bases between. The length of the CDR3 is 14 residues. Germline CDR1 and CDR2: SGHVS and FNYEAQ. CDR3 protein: CASSPSPGRNTIYF. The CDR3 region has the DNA TGTGCCAGCAGCCCCTCACCGGGGAGAAACACCATATATTTT.

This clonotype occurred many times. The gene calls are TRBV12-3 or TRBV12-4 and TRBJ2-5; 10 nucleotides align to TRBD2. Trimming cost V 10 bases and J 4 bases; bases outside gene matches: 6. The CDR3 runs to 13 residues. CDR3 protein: CATLSSGGETQYF. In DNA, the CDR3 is TGTGCCACCCTCTCTAGCGGGGGAGAGACCCAGTACTTC.

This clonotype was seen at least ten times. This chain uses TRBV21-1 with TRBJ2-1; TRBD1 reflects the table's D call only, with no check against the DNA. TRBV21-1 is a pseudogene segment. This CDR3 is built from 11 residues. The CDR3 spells CASSRQNEQFF. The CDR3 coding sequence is TGTGCCAGCAGCAGACAGAATGAGCAGTTCTTC.